This T cell receptor beta chain stems from a study of T-cell reconstitution after alpha-beta-depleted transplantation in children. Points from the study as a whole: Newly produced T cells mostly provided counts and TCRbeta diversity after one year, as hyperexpanded clones declined. In patients about two months after transplant, alpha-beta T cells reportedly arose from several hundred expanded graft clones.

This clonotype has a handful of counts. Its specificity is unknown. Preparing the TCRbeta library involved the use of unique molecular identifiers. TCRdb used MiXCR to reprocess the PCR reads, holding one entry per CDR3 protein. The table lists 300,000 to 400,000 distinct CDR3 sequences, 15% to 20% of them singletons, with roughly 40% in the top ten. Sequenced material: PBMCs, mostly from graft donor cells, taken 360 days after TCRalphabeta/CD19-depleted stem cell transplant. This receptor was taken from a male patient aged 2-9 years who had a stem cell transplant for acute lymphoblastic leukemia, so the T cells may come from the graft donor.

CDR3 DNA sequence: TGTGCCAGTAGTATCGGGACCTACAATGAGCAGTTCTTC. This sequence encodes CASSIGTYNEQFF. The genes are TRBV19 and TRBJ2-1; tentatively, D is TRBD2 (5 bases). Trimming stripped 3 bases from V and 2 bases from J, with 5 bases between. Germline CDR1 reads LNHDA; CDR2 reads SQIVND (reference sequence). The CDR3 totals 13 residues.